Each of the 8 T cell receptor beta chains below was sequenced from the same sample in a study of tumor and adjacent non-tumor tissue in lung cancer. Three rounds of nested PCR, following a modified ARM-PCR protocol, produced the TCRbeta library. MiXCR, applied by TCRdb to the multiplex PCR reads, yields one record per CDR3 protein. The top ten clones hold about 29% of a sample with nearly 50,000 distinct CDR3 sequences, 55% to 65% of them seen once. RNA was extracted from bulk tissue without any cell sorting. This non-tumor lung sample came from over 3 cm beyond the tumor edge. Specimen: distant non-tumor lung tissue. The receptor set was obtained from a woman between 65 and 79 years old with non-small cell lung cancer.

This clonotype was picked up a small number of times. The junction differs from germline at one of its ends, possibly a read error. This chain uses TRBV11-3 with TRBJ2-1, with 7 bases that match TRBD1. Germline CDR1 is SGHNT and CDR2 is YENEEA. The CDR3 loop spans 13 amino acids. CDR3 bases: TGTGCTAGCAGCTTGGGACAGCTCAATGAGCAGTTCTTC. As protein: CASSLGQLNEQFF. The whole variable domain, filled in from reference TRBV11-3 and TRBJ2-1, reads EAGVVQSPRYKIIEKKQPVAFWCNPISGHNTLYWYLQNLGQGPELLIRYENEEAVDDSQLPKDRFSAERLKGVDSTLKIQPAELGDSAVYLCASSLGQLNEQFFGPGTRLTVL.

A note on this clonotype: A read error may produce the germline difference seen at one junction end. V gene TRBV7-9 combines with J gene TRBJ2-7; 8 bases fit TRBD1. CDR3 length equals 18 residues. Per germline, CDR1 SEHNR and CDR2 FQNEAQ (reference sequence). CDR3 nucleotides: TGTGCCAGCAGAAATGTGGCGGGACAGGAAGTCATTTCCTACGAACAGTACTTC. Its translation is CASRNVAGQEVISYEQYF.

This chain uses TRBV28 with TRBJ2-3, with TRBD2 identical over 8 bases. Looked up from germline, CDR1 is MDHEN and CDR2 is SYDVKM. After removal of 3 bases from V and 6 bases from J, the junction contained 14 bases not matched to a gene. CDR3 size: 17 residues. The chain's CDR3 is CASSLYGTRVRSDTQYF. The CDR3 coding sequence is TGTGCCAGCAGTTTGTACGGGACTAGAGTTAGGAGCGATACGCAGTATTTT.

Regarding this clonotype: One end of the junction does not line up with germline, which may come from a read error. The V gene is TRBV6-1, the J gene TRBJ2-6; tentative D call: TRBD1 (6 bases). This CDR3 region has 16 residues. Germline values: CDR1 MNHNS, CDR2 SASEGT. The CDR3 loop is CASSQGSSPGANVLTF. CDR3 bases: TGTGCCAGCAGTCAGGGGTCTAGCCCTGGGGCCAATGTCCTGACTTTC.

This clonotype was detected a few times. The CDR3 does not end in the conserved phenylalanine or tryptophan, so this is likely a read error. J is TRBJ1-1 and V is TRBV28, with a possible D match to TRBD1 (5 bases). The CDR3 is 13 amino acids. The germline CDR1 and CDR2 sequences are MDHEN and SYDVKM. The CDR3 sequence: CAGSEQVNTEAFS. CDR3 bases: TGTGCCGGCAGTGAACAGGTGAACACTGAAGCTTTCTCT.

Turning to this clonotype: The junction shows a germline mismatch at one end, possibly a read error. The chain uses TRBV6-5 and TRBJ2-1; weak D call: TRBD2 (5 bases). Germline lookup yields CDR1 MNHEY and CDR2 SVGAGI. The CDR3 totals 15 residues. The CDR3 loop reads CASCYLGGGYNEQFF. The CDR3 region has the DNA TGTGCCAGCTGTTACCTTGGCGGCGGGTACAATGAGCAGTTCTTC.

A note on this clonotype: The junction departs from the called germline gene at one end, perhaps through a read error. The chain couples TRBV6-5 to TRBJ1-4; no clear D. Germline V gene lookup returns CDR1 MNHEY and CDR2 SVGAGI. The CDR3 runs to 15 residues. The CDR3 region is CASRLTRCGNEELFF. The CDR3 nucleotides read TGTGCCAGCAGACTCACACGATGTGGTAATGAAGAACTGTTTTTT.

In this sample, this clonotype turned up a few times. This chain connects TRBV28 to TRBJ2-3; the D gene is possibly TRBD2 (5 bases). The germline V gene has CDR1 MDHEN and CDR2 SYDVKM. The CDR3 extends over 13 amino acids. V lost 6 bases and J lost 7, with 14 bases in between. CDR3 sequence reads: CASSGEWINTQYF. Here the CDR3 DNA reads TGTGCCAGCAGCGGGGAGTGGATAAATACGCAGTATTTT.